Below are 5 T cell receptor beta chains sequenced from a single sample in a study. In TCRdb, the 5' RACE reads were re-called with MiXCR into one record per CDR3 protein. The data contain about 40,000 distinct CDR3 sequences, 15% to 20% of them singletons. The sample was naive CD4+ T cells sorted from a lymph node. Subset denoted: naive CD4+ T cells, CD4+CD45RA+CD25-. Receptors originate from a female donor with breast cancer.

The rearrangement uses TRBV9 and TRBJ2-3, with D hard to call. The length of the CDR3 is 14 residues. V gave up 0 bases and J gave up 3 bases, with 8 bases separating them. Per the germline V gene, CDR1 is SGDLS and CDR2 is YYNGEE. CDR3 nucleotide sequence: TGTGCCAGCAGCGTAGGCGAATGGACAGATACGCAGTATTTT. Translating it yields CASSVGEWTDTQYF.

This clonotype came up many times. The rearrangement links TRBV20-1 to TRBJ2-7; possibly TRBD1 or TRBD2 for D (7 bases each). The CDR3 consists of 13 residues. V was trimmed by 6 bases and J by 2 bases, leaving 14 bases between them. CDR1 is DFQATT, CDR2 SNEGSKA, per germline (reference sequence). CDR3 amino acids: CSAPQGTTYEQYF. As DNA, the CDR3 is TGCAGTGCCCCACAGGGGACTACCTACGAGCAGTACTTC.

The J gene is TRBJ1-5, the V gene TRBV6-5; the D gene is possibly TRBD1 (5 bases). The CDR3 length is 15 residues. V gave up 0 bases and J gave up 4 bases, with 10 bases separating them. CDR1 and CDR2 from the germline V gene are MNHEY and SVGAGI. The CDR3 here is CASSYSGVRNQPQHF. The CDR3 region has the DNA TGTGCCAGCAGTTACTCGGGGGTCAGAAATCAGCCCCAGCATTTT.

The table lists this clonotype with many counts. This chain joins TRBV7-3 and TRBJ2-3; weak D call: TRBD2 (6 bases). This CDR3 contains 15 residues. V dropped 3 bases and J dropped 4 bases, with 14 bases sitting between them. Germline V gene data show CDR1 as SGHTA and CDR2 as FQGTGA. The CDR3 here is CASSFGGGSADTQYF. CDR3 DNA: TGTGCCAGCAGCTTCGGGGGAGGAAGCGCAGATACGCAGTATTTT.

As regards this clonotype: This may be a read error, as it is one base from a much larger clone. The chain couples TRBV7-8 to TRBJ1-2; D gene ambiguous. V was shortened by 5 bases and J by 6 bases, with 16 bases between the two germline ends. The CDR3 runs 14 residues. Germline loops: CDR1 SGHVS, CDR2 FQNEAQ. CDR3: CASSRGWGADGYTF. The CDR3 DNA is TGTGCCAGCAGCCGTGGTTGGGGTGCGGATGGCTACACCTTC.